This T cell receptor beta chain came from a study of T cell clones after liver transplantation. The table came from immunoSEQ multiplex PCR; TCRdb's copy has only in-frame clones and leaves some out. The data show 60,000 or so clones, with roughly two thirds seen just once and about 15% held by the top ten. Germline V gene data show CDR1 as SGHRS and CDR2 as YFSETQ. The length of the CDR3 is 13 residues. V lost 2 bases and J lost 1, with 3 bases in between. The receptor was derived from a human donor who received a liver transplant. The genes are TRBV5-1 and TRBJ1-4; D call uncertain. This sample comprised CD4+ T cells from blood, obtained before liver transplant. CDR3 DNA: TGCGCCAGCAGCTTCGTAACTAATGAAAAACTGTTTTTT. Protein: CASSFVTNEKLFF.